A single sample gave rise to the 6 T cell receptor beta chains below, sequenced in a study of OX40 agonist ivuxolimab in advanced cancers. The table came from immunoSEQ multiplex PCR; TCRdb's copy has only in-frame clones and leaves some out. The table includes roughly 140,000 clones, roughly 94% detected once. This material consisted of CD4+ or CD8+ T cells sorted from blood, taken in a trial of the OX40 agonist ivuxolimab. These receptors were taken from an adult with an advanced solid tumor such as melanoma, head and neck, liver or kidney cancer.

This sequence joins TRBV7-2 and TRBJ2-2; TRBD2 aligns across 8 bases. This CDR3 spans 16 amino acids. V dropped 1 base and J dropped 8; count of bases not matched to a gene: 9. Germline V gives CDR1 SGHTA, CDR2 FQGNSA. The CDR3 is CASSLVGGGPTGELFF. CDR3 nucleotide sequence: TGTGCCAGCAGCTTAGTTGGCGGGGGGCCCACGGGGGAGCTGTTTTTT.

The J gene is TRBJ1-2, the V gene TRBV19; 8 bases are a match to TRBD1. With 6 bases clipped from V and 4 bases from J, the junction kept 7 bases outside the gene matches. The length of the CDR3 is 14 residues. Germline V lookup: CDR1 LNHDA, CDR2 SQIVND (reference sequence). The CDR3 DNA sequence: TGTGCCAGTAGCCTACCGGGACAGGTCTATGGCTACACCTTC. Protein sequence: CASSLPGQVYGYTF.

This chain joins TRBV15 and TRBJ2-4, with TRBD1 matching 8 bases. CDR1 and CDR2 from the germline V gene are LNHNV and YYDKDF (reference sequence). V shed 5 bases and J 2 bases; nucleotides not matched to a gene: 14. This CDR3 contains 18 residues. The CDR3 loop reads CATSDLKGQAVSKNIQYF. CDR3 sequence (DNA): TGTGCCACCAGCGACCTAAAGGGACAGGCCGTATCCAAAAACATTCAGTACTTC.

V and J are TRBV18 and TRBJ2-7, with D perhaps TRBD2 (6 bases). Germline V gene data show CDR1 as KGHSH and CDR2 as LQKENI. The CDR3 is 14 amino acids. V lost 0 bases to trimming and J lost 6 bases, with 12 bases between them. CDR3 region: CASSPPTRGGEQYF. CDR3 nucleotide sequence: TGTGCCAGCTCACCACCGACGAGGGGAGGCGAGCAGTACTTC.

The sample holds one count of this clone. The V call is TRBV5-1, the J call TRBJ1-3; the D gene is possibly TRBD1 (6 bases). V was clipped by 0 bases and J by 4 bases, with 8 bases between them. Looked up from germline, CDR1 is SGHRS and CDR2 is YFSETQ. The CDR3 has 14 residues. The CDR3 nucleotides read TGCGCCAGCAGCTTGGAACAGGGCGGAAACACCATATATTTT. This translates into CASSLEQGGNTIYF. Using reference TRBV5-1 and TRBJ1-3 for the parts outside the CDR3, the full variable domain is KAGVTQTPRYLIKTRGQQVTLSCSPISGHRSVSWYQQTPGQGLQFLFEYFSETQRNKGNFPGRFSGRQFSNSRSEMNVSTLELGDSALYLCASSLEQGGNTIYFGEGSWLTVV.

This sequence joins TRBV9 and TRBJ2-5, with D maybe TRBD2 (5 bases). The germline V gene has CDR1 SGDLS and CDR2 YYNGEE. Trimming removed 0 bases at V and 5 bases at J, with 8 bases between. The length of the CDR3 is 13 residues. CDR3 bases: TGTGCCAGCAGCGTAGGAGGGTGGGAGACCCAGTACTTC. This translates into CASSVGGWETQYF. Full variable domain (missing parts from reference TRBV9 and TRBJ2-5): DSGVTQTPKHLITATGQRVTLRCSPRSGDLSVYWYQQSLDQGLQFLIQYYNGEERAKGNILERFSAQQFPDLHSELNLSSLELGDSALYFCASSVGGWETQYFGPGTRLLVL.